This T cell receptor (beta chain) was identified in a study of tumor and adjacent non-tumor tissue in lung cancer. Overall study findings and caveats: Normal lung showed higher cumulative top 100 clone frequency than tumor. TCR diversity was significantly greater in tumor than normal lung tissue.

The length of the CDR3 is 14 residues. Germline V gene lookup returns CDR1 MDHEN and CDR2 SYDVKM. Regarding this clonotype: Its specificity is unknown. This may arise from a read error, as a much more abundant clone is one base away.

The template was RNA from unsorted bulk tissue. Distant lung tissue was collected more than 3 cm away from the tumor edge. Donors were chemotherapy-naive, newly diagnosed lung cancer surgical patients in China, August–late 2014. A modified ARM-PCR protocol with three rounds of nested PCR amplified TCRbeta. One entry per CDR3 protein, called by TCRdb with MiXCR from the multiplex PCR reads. The table includes 60,000 or so distinct CDR3 sequences, around two thirds detected once. Sequences were obtained from distant non-tumor lung tissue. The chain recombines TRBV28 with TRBJ2-2; TRBD2 aligns across 7 bases. The source is a man in his 70s with non-small cell lung cancer. CDR3 protein: CTSSGGSRTGELFF. CDR3 bases: TGTACCAGCAGTGGCGGGAGTCGGACCGGGGAGCTGTTTTTT.